This T cell receptor (beta chain) was sequenced for a study of cytomegalovirus exposure and HLA in healthy donors. Findings and caveats of the study: Investigators reported about 160 TCR beta chains as tied to cytomegalovirus. The authors excluded some V segments, including TRBV6-2 and TRBV6-3, as indistinguishable. What a later analysis reportedly showed was that an Asian-associated ancestry cluster had fewer N-insertions than the roughly 670-donor mean. Earlier results showed most TCR beta V segments being productive about 87% or about 30% of the time.

PCR used 60 Vbeta primers and 13 Jbeta primers. Assay: immunoSEQ multiplex PCR; the TCRdb copy retains only in-frame clones and omits some. The sample has approximately 130,000 clones, approximately 75% seen once. Regarding this clone: Its antigen is unidentified.

The CDR3 extends over 16 amino acids. Trimming cost V 1 base and J 0 bases; bases outside gene matches: 0. Germline assignment: CDR1 SNHLY and CDR2 FYNNEI. The receptor was isolated from a man aged 50 to 60 in good health and CMV-seropositive. The rearrangement links TRBV2 to TRBJ2-2; TRBD2 aligns across 9 bases. The sample taken for sequencing was PBMCs. CDR3 sequence (DNA): TGTGCCAGCAGTGAAGGCGGGGGGGCGAACACCGGGGAGCTGTTTTTT. Its protein is CASSEGGGANTGELFF.